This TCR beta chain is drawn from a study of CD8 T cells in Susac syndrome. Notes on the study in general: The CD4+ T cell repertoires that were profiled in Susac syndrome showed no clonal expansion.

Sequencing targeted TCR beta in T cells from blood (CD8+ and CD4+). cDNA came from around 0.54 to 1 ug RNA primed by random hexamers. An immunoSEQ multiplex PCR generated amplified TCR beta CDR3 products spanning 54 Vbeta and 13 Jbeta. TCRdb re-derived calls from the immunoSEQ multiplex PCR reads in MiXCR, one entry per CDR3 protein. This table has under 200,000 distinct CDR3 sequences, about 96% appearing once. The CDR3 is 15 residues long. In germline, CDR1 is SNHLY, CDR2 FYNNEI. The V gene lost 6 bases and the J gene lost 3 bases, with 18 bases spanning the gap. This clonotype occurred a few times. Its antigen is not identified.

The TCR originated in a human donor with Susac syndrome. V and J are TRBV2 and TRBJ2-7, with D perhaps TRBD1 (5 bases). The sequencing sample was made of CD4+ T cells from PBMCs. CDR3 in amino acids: CASRQGANSGYEQYF. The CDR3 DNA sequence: TGTGCCAGCAGGCAAGGGGCAAATTCGGGCTACGAGCAGTACTTC. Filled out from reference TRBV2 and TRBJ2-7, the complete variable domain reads EPEVTQTPSHQVTQMGQEVILRCVPISNHLYFYWYRQILGQKVEFLVSFYNNEISEKSEIFDDQFSVERPDGSNFTLKIRSTKLEDSAMYFCASRQGANSGYEQYFGPGTRLTVT.